The 30 T cell receptor beta chains given below trace back to one sample, sequenced in a study of control samples from healthy donors and cancer patients. Assay used: immunoSEQ multiplex PCR; TCRdb lists only in-frame clones, some missing. The top ten clones hold about 2% of a sample with about 190,000 clones, about 91% of them seen once. The sequenced sample was blood. These receptors all stem from a man aged 25 to 40 in good health.

This CDR3 reads CASSSIGQGRPEAFF. The CDR3 DNA reads TGTGCCAGCAGCTCAATTGGCCAGGGACGGCCTGAAGCTTTCTTT. This chain uses TRBV11-2 with TRBJ1-1; D perhaps matches TRBD1 (5 bases). Per the germline V gene, CDR1 is SGHAT and CDR2 is FQNNGV. V lost 4 bases and J 6 bases, leaving 18 bases between the germline ends. The CDR3 spans 15 residues.

Only a few counts were recorded for this clone. V gene TRBV15 combines with J gene TRBJ2-1; tentatively, D is TRBD2 (6 bases). Between the trimmed V and J ends, which lost 1 base and 5 bases, there was a span of 12 bases. This CDR3 has 15 residues. Germline assignment: CDR1 LNHNV and CDR2 YYDKDF (reference sequence). The CDR3 DNA reads as TGTGCCACCAGCAGAGTTCGGGGAGGCAACAATGAGCAGTTCTTC. Encoded protein: CATSRVRGGNNEQFF.

The V call is TRBV4-1, the J call TRBJ2-1; D not certain. Germline-derived CDR1 and CDR2 are MGHRA and YSYEKL. The CDR3 is 15 residues long. V shed 0 bases and J shed 0 bases, with 6 bases lying between them. CDR3 nucleotides: TGCGCCAGCAGCCAAGAGGGGTACTCCTACAATGAGCAGTTCTTC. It specifies CASSQEGYSYNEQFF.

The chain is built from TRBV10-1 and TRBJ2-1; 9 bases are a match to TRBD2. Per germline, CDR1 WNHNN and CDR2 SYGVQD (reference sequence). J gave up 3 bases and V 7 bases, and 7 bases lay outside the gene matches. This CDR3 is built from 15 residues. The CDR3 sequence: CASTNSGGRYNEQFF. CDR3 DNA sequence: TGCGCCAGCACTAATAGCGGGGGCCGCTACAATGAGCAGTTCTTC.

This chain uses TRBV19 with TRBJ1-5; D gene uncertain. The V gene's germline CDR1 is LNHDA and CDR2 SQIVND (reference sequence). The CDR3 runs 16 residues. V was trimmed by 3 bases and J by 3 bases, leaving 15 bases between them. CDR3 loop: CASSIRGIYVNQPQHF. Here the CDR3 DNA reads TGTGCCAGTAGTATTCGAGGGATATACGTCAATCAGCCCCAGCATTTT. The full variable domain, in which reference TRBV19 and TRBJ1-5 provide the parts outside the CDR3, is DGGITQSPKYLFRKEGQNVTLSCEQNLNHDAMYWYRQDPGQGLRLIYYSQIVNDFQKGDIAEGYSVSREKKESFPLTVTSAQKNPTAFYLCASSIRGIYVNQPQHFGDGTRLSIL.

The chain joins TRBV6-5 to TRBJ1-2; the match to TRBD1 covers 8 bases. V lost 5 bases and J lost 8; bases outside the gene matches: 10. CDR1 is MNHEY, CDR2 SVGAGI, per germline. This CDR3 comprises 14 residues. CDR3 DNA sequence: TGTGCCAGCAGTAAGAGGACAGGGCCCTACGGCTACACCTTC. It yields the protein CASSKRTGPYGYTF.

The chain recombines TRBV30 with TRBJ1-1; D gene unclear. V lost 3 bases, J lost 6 bases, and 11 bases lay in between. This CDR3 spans 12 amino acids. Per germline, CDR1 GTSNPN and CDR2 SVGIG (reference sequence). The CDR3 region is CAWSQLLPEAFF. The CDR3 nucleotides read TGTGCCTGGAGCCAGTTGCTGCCTGAAGCTTTCTTT.

The chain employs TRBV7-2 and TRBJ2-6; tentatively, D is TRBD2 (7 bases). Germline loops: CDR1 SGHTA, CDR2 FQGNSA. This CDR3 has 16 residues. Trimming pared 5 bases from V and 1 base from J, leaving 12 bases between. CDR3 bases: TGTGCCAGCAGCCTAGGGGGACTATCTGGGGCCAACGTCCTGACTTTC. Amino acids: CASSLGGLSGANVLTF. Using reference TRBV7-2 and TRBJ2-6 for the parts outside the CDR3, the full variable domain is GAGVSQSPSNKVTEKGKDVELRCDPISGHTALYWYRQSLGQGLEFLIYFQGNSAPDKSGLPSDRFSAERTGGSVSTLTIQRTQQEDSAVYLCASSLGGLSGANVLTFGAGSRLTVL.

CDR3 sequence: CATQQGVGTEAFF. For the CDR3, the DNA is TGTGCCACTCAACAGGGTGTGGGCACTGAAGCTTTCTTT. This chain joins TRBV6-5 and TRBJ1-1; weak D call: TRBD1 (6 bases). The V gene lost 10 bases and the J gene lost 4 bases, with 16 bases spanning the gap. Germline V gene lookup returns CDR1 MNHEY and CDR2 SVGAGI. The CDR3 totals 13 residues.

The chain has TRBV4-1 and TRBJ1-4, with D perhaps matching TRBD1 (6 bases). The CDR3 runs to 16 residues. Trimming took off 4 bases at V and 3 bases at J, with 15 bases between the two ends. Germline values: CDR1 MGHRA, CDR2 YSYEKL. CDR3 nucleotides: TGCGCCAGCAGCCGGGTAACAGGGTCGGCTAATGAAAAACTGTTTTTT. Amino acid sequence: CASSRVTGSANEKLFF.

The chain has TRBV5-8 and TRBJ2-2; tentative D call: TRBD2 (5 bases). Germline CDR1 is SGHTS and CDR2 is YDEGEE. V lost 2 bases and J 1 base, leaving 12 bases between the germline ends. This CDR3 contains 16 residues. DNA of the CDR3: TGTGCCAGCAGCTTTGTGTCGGGGAGGAACACCGGGGAGCTGTTTTTT. The encoded protein is CASSFVSGRNTGELFF. The whole variable domain, remainder taken from reference TRBV5-8 and TRBJ2-2, is EAGVTQSPTHLIKTRGQQATLRCSPISGHTSVYWYQQALGLGLQFLLWYDEGEERNRGNFPPRFSGRQFPNYSSELNVNALELEDSALYLCASSFVSGRNTGELFFGEGSRLTVL.

The J gene is TRBJ2-2, the V gene TRBV30; D ambiguous. V lost 3 bases to trimming and J lost 8 bases, with 7 bases between them. Per the germline V gene, CDR1 is GTSNPN and CDR2 is SVGIG (reference sequence). This CDR3 region has 11 residues. CDR3 sequence (DNA): TGTGCCTGGAGCCTGGGAGGGGAGCTGTTTTTT. Translated, it gives CAWSLGGELFF.

V is TRBV2 and J is TRBJ2-3; D gene ambiguous. The germline CDR1 and CDR2 sequences are SNHLY and FYNNEI. With 4 bases removed from V and 0 bases from J, the gap between germline ends came to 14 bases. The CDR3 is made up of 16 amino acids. CDR3: CASSGIVLTSTDTQYF. The CDR3 DNA follows: TGTGCCAGCAGTGGGATAGTCCTTACTAGCACAGATACGCAGTATTTT.

The chain recombines TRBV24-1 with TRBJ2-1; D could derive from TRBD1 or TRBD2 (6 bases each). This CDR3 has 14 amino acids. Germline CDR1 KGHDR, CDR2 SFDVKD. V lost 5 bases, J lost 9 bases, and 16 bases lay in between. Here the CDR3 DNA reads TGTGCCACCAGTGTCCGGGGGCGGATCGGTGAGCAGTTCTTC. This translates into CATSVRGRIGEQFF.

V and J are TRBV29-1 and TRBJ2-1; 9 positions match TRBD1. Germline CDR1 SQVTM, CDR2 ANQGSEA. The CDR3 has 13 residues. Losses at the gene ends were 5 bases for V and 6 bases for J; bases not matched to a gene: 5. In nucleotides, the CDR3 is TGCAGCGTTTTGGGACAGGGAGGCAATGAGCAGTTCTTC. This gives the protein CSVLGQGGNEQFF.

The chain is built from TRBV20-1 and TRBJ2-1; possibly TRBD1 for D (6 bases). Germline V gene sequence: CDR1 DFQATT, CDR2 SNEGSKA (reference sequence). The CDR3 has 11 amino acids. V was clipped by 8 bases and J by 5 bases, with 10 bases between them. In DNA form, the CDR3 reads TGCAGTACGACAGGACACAATGAGCAGTTCTTC. Amino acid sequence: CSTTGHNEQFF.

V and J are TRBV5-1 and TRBJ2-3; the match to TRBD2 covers 8 bases. Germline CDR1 SGHRS, CDR2 YFSETQ. V shed 4 bases and J 5 bases; nucleotides not matched to a gene: 9. CDR3 length: 15 residues. CDR3 residues: CASSAGTRAGDTQYF. The DNA of the CDR3 is TGCGCCAGCAGCGCCGGGACTAGGGCAGGAGATACGCAGTATTTT.

This clone was found once. This sequence joins TRBV4-1 and TRBJ2-1; the D gene is possibly TRBD2 (5 bases). The V end was cut by 1 base, the J end by 4 bases, with 14 bases between. Germline loops: CDR1 MGHRA, CDR2 YSYEKL. CDR3 length: 16 residues. Here the CDR3 DNA reads TGCGCCAGCAGCCAAGTTCCGGCTACGGGGTACAATGAGCAGTTCTTC. As protein: CASSQVPATGYNEQFF.

Note on this clone: This sample includes further DNA sequences coding for the same CDR3. The rearrangement links TRBV5-6 to TRBJ2-3; D is perhaps TRBD1 (5 bases). Germline V CDR1 and CDR2: SGHDT, YYEEEE. This CDR3 is 14 amino acids long. The V gene lost 1 base and the J gene lost 3 bases, with 9 bases spanning the gap. The chain's CDR3 is CASSLRAGTDTQYF. CDR3 in DNA: TGTGCCAGCAGCTTGAGAGCAGGGACAGATACGCAGTATTTT.

This sequence joins TRBV30 and TRBJ2-1, with 11 bases that match TRBD1. The germline CDR1 and CDR2 sequences are GTSNPN and SVGIG (reference sequence). V dropped 2 bases and J dropped 5; count of bases not matched to a gene: 2. The CDR3 is 14 residues long. CDR3 coding DNA: TGTGCCTGGAGTAGGACAGGGGGCCACAATGAGCAGTTCTTC. As protein: CAWSRTGGHNEQFF. The full variable domain, its missing parts supplied by reference TRBV30 and TRBJ2-1, is SQTIHQWPATLVQPVGSPLSLECTVEGTSNPNLYWYRQAAGRGLQLLFYSVGIGQISSEVPQNLSASRPQDRQFILSSKKLLLSDSGFYLCAWSRTGGHNEQFFGPGTRLTVL.

This chain joins TRBV5-6 and TRBJ1-6; maybe TRBD1 (5 bases). Trimming removed 2 bases from V and 7 bases from J, with 13 bases in between. This CDR3 region has 15 residues. The V gene's germline CDR1 is SGHDT and CDR2 YYEEEE. The CDR3 protein is CASSFFGGLNSPLHF. The CDR3 nucleotides read TGTGCCAGCAGCTTTTTCGGGGGGTTGAATTCACCCCTCCACTTT.

The chain recombines TRBV7-9 with TRBJ1-4, with D unresolved. The CDR3 runs 15 residues. Germline CDR1 SEHNR, CDR2 FQNEAQ (reference sequence). V was shortened by 1 base and J by 2 bases, with 8 bases between the two germline ends. The CDR3 coding sequence is TGTGCCAGCAGCTTAGTAGGAGGGACTAATGAAAAACTGTTTTTT. Protein: CASSLVGGTNEKLFF.

V and J are TRBV15 and TRBJ1-2, with 7 bases that match TRBD1. The V segment lost 3 bases and the J segment 5 bases; nucleotides outside the gene matches: 3. The CDR3 length is 13 residues. CDR1 is LNHNV and CDR2 is YYDKDF in the germline V gene (reference sequence). The CDR3 here is CATSSGQDYGYTF. CDR3 DNA: TGTGCCACCAGCAGTGGACAGGATTATGGCTACACCTTC. Full variable domain (outside the CDR3, taken from reference TRBV15 and TRBJ1-2): DAMVIQNPRYQVTQFGKPVTLSCSQTLNHNVMYWYQQKSSQAPKLLFHYYDKDFNNEADTPDNFQSRRPNTSFCFLDIRSPGLGDTAMYLCATSSGQDYGYTFGSGTRLTVV.

The DNA for the CDR3 is TGTGCCATCAGTGAGTCCGGGACGGACACCTACGAGCAGTACTTC. Residues: CAISESGTDTYEQYF. The chain combines TRBV10-3 with TRBJ2-7; D may match TRBD1 or TRBD2 (5 bases each). V lost 0 bases and J 2 bases, leaving 11 bases between the germline ends. Germline lookup yields CDR1 ENHRY and CDR2 SYGVKD. The CDR3 is 15 amino acids.

This rearrangement joins TRBV4-2 to TRBJ2-7; TRBD1 or TRBD2 may be the D gene (5 bases each). The ends were cut back, 1 base at V and 6 bases at J, with 10 bases in the middle. This CDR3 comprises 13 residues. Germline V gene lookup returns CDR1 LGHNA and CDR2 YNFKEQ. CDR3 region: CASSQGGIREQYF. CDR3 sequence (DNA): TGTGCCAGCAGCCAAGGGGGGATCCGCGAGCAGTACTTC.

The chain recombines TRBV30 with TRBJ1-5; 7 nucleotides align to TRBD1. The CDR3 covers 14 residues. V lost 1 base to trimming and J lost 3 bases; unmatched junction nucleotides: 3. Germline values: CDR1 GTSNPN, CDR2 SVGIG (reference sequence). The CDR3 spells CAWSGGTVNQPQHF. The CDR3 coding sequence is TGTGCCTGGAGTGGAGGGACAGTCAATCAGCCCCAGCATTTT.

This clone was recorded once. The V gene is TRBV30, the J gene TRBJ1-3; D is ambiguous. CDR1 GTSNPN and CDR2 SVGIG come from the germline V gene (reference sequence). CDR3 size: 12 residues. V lost 3 bases, J lost 1 base, and 4 bases lay in between. The CDR3 region is CAWRNSGNTIYF. Written as DNA, the CDR3 is TGTGCCTGGAGAAATTCTGGAAACACCATATATTTT.

The J gene is TRBJ1-2, the V gene TRBV19, with a tentative D call TRBD1 (6 bases). V was trimmed by 5 bases and J by 1 base, leaving 8 bases between them. CDR3 length: 13 amino acids. Germline-derived CDR1 and CDR2 are LNHDA and SQIVND (reference sequence). The CDR3 DNA is TGTGCCAGTAGTGCGGACAGTAACTATGGCTACACCTTC. Translating it yields CASSADSNYGYTF. The variable domain in full, with the rest retrieved from reference TRBV19 and TRBJ1-2, is DGGITQSPKYLFRKEGQNVTLSCEQNLNHDAMYWYRQDPGQGLRLIYYSQIVNDFQKGDIAEGYSVSREKKESFPLTVTSAQKNPTAFYLCASSADSNYGYTFGSGTRLTVV.

The chain uses TRBV9 and TRBJ2-3; 10 bases agree with TRBD2. The CDR3 contains 18 residues. The junction had 13 bases not matched to a gene; V was cut back by 0 bases and J by 6 bases. Germline CDR1 reads SGDLS; CDR2 reads YYNGEE. The CDR3 loop is CASSVASVGFSGGDTQYF. The CDR3 region has the DNA TGTGCCAGCAGCGTAGCTAGCGTAGGGTTTAGCGGGGGGGATACGCAGTATTTT.

This chain connects TRBV6-4 to TRBJ1-5; D might be TRBD1 (5 bases). Trimming left V 6 bases short and J 5 bases short, with 14 bases between. Germline V gene lookup returns CDR1 MRHNA and CDR2 SNTAGT. The CDR3 spans 14 residues. CDR3 coding DNA: TGTGCCAGCAGAGGGGCCCCACTAGATCAGCCCCAGCATTTT. Protein: CASRGAPLDQPQHF.